These 5 T cell receptor beta chains came from one sample sequenced in a study of cytomegalovirus exposure and HLA in healthy donors. PCR was performed using 60 Vbeta and 13 Jbeta primers. Data came from immunoSEQ multiplex PCR; TCRdb stores just in-frame clones and leaves some out. The sample contains 150,000 to 200,000 clones, 65% to 85% of which appear only once. Sequenced input: PBMCs. Receptors were obtained from a man aged 35-49 years in good health and CMV-seropositive.

This clone was seen only once. This CDR3 reads CASSTSGGPTGELFF. In DNA, the CDR3 is TGTGCCAGCAGCACCTCGGGGGGCCCCACCGGGGAGCTGTTTTTT. The gene calls are TRBV5-6 and TRBJ2-2, with D maybe TRBD2 (7 bases). With 4 bases removed from V and 4 bases from J, the gap between germline ends came to 14 bases. The germline gives CDR1 SGHDT, CDR2 YYEEEE. The length of the CDR3 is 15 residues.

This chain joins TRBV6-6 and TRBJ1-1; maybe TRBD1 (6 bases). The ends were cut back, 7 bases at V and 0 bases at J, with 18 bases in the middle. Germline CDR1 MNHNY, CDR2 SVGAGI (reference sequence). This CDR3 is 16 amino acids long. As DNA, the CDR3 is TGTGCCAGCAATACAAGAGGGGGGGGAATGAACACTGAAGCTTTCTTT. It specifies CASNTRGGGMNTEAFF.

The chain joins TRBV27 to TRBJ1-5, with D possibly being TRBD1 (6 bases). The length of the CDR3 is 13 residues. Germline loops: CDR1 MNHEY, CDR2 SMNVEV (reference sequence). V lost 4 bases and J 4 bases, leaving 8 bases between the germline ends. The CDR3 coding sequence is TGTGCCAGCAGTTCGGACAGTAATCAGCCCCAGCATTTT. Residues: CASSSDSNQPQHF.

This rearrangement joins TRBV9 to TRBJ2-7, with D maybe TRBD1 (6 bases). The CDR3 loop spans 14 amino acids. CDR1 SGDLS and CDR2 YYNGEE come from the germline V gene. Trimming removed 0 bases at V and 7 bases at J, with 14 bases between. The CDR3 bases are TGTGCCAGCAGCGTAGGAGGGGGTGAAGTGGAGCAGTACTTC. Translated: CASSVGGGEVEQYF. Using reference TRBV9 and TRBJ2-7 for the parts outside the CDR3, the full variable domain is DSGVTQTPKHLITATGQRVTLRCSPRSGDLSVYWYQQSLDQGLQFLIQYYNGEERAKGNILERFSAQQFPDLHSELNLSSLELGDSALYFCASSVGGGEVEQYFGPGTRLTVT.

The V gene is TRBV7-2, the J gene TRBJ1-1; D not certain. CDR3 length: 14 residues. V dropped 0 bases and J dropped 6 bases, with 11 bases sitting between them. Germline CDR1 reads SGHTA; CDR2 reads FQGNSA. The CDR3 region has the DNA TGTGCCAGCAGCTTAGCTTATCGGAGTTCTGAAGCTTTCTTT. Translating it yields CASSLAYRSSEAFF.